This TCR beta chain is from a study of shared clonotypes between healthy human individuals. General study points: It was only blood that was sampled, and tissue repertoires likely differ.

On this clone itself: Antigen unknown.

Deletions cut 0 bases from V and 3 bases from J, with 12 bases between. Germline CDR1 is SGHRS and CDR2 is YFSETQ. The CDR3 has 15 residues. The assay ran at deep level. Original analysis: Junction-only sequences without quality scores came from ImmunoSEQ, so filtering differed. Repertoires were generated with immunoSEQ multiplex PCR, while TCRdb's copy carries only in-frame clones and drops some. From that table come the V and J calls and clone size; the DNA was used to work out D and trimming. The table has some 470,000 clones, over 60% seen once. The origin of this receptor is a woman in her thirties or forties in good health. Some clones in this sample may be carry-over from other donors' samples. This sequence joins TRBV5-1 and TRBJ2-5, with D maybe TRBD1 (5 bases). The sample comprised PBMCs. The CDR3 bases are TGCGCCAGCAGCTTGGGGCAGGGTTGGAAAGAGACCCAGTACTTC. This encodes CASSLGQGWKETQYF.